This note documents a single T cell receptor (beta chain) sequence. The sample originates from a study of blood T cell repertoires in COVID-19. Overall study context: The United States, Italy and Spain provided the acute and convalescent COVID-19 samples. In each case, the material was cDNA or gDNA derived from T cells, B-cell-depleted T cells, or PBMCs.

CDR3 size: 11 residues. Germline loops: CDR1 DFQATT, CDR2 SNEGSKA (reference sequence). V was clipped by 5 bases and J by 4 bases, with 9 bases between them. In the original processing: Using reference gene primer amplification, nucleated cell counts were estimated. This table comes from immunoSEQ multiplex PCR, and its TCRdb copy is limited to in-frame clones, with some not included. The DNA gave D and trimming, while V, J and clone size come from that table. This table holds about 230,000 clones, 75% to 90% found once. The sequenced sample consisted of peripheral blood. The J gene is TRBJ2-7, the V gene TRBV20-1, with D possibly TRBD2 on 5 matching bases. The clonotype was recovered from a man between 40 and 49 years old with acute or convalescent COVID-19. The CDR3 nucleotides read TGCAGTGCTGTCAGAGGGTACGAGCAGTACTTC. Its translation: CSAVRGYEQYF.